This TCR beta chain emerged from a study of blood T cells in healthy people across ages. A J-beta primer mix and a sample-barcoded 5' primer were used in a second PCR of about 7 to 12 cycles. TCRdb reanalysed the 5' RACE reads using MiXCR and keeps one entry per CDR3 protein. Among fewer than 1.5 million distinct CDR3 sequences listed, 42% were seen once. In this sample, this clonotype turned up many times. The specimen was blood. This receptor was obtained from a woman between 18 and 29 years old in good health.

The CDR3 nucleotides read TGTGCCAGCAGCTCGGGACGGATCAATGAGCAGTTCTTC. This encodes CASSSGRINEQFF. V gene TRBV12-3 or TRBV12-4 combines with J gene TRBJ2-1; possibly TRBD1 or TRBD2 for D (5 bases each). The CDR3 sequence is 13 residues long. Trimming stripped 6 bases from V and 6 bases from J, with 12 bases between.